One and the same sample provided the 27 T cell receptor beta chains below, sequenced in a study of blood T cell repertoires in COVID-19 (dated by TCRdb to 2018 to 2020). Receptor libraries were prepared by the immunoSEQ multiplex PCR assay. TCRdb's version of the immuneACCESS table is confined to in-frame rearrangements and falls short of the full clone set. An unresolved V gene accounts for under half of the shortfall where checked; the remainder is of unknown origin. The sample table shows about 180,000 clones, and roughly nine tenths are seen once. Less than 3% of the sample rests with the top ten. The sample consisted of peripheral blood. All receptors derive from a woman in her 30s with active or convalescent COVID-19.

The rearrangement uses TRBV2 and TRBJ2-3; unclear D gene. The V end lost 5 bases, the J end lost 4 bases, and 4 bases lay between the germline ends. The CDR3 loop spans 11 amino acids. Germline V gene sequence: CDR1 SNHLY, CDR2 FYNNEI. CDR3 region: CASSFADTQYF. As DNA, the CDR3 is TGTGCCAGCAGTTTCGCAGATACGCAGTATTTT.

The V gene is TRBV10-1, the J gene TRBJ2-1; 11 positions match TRBD2. In germline, CDR1 is WNHNN, CDR2 SYGVQD (reference sequence). With 6 bases clipped from V and 4 bases from J, the junction kept 11 bases outside the gene matches. The CDR3 covers 17 residues. In DNA, the CDR3 is TGCGCCAGCAGCCCTCGAACTAGCGGGAGTGCATACAATGAGCAGTTCTTC. This translates into CASSPRTSGSAYNEQFF.

This chain joins TRBV19 and TRBJ2-1, with 7 bases identical to TRBD2. Germline CDR1 is LNHDA and CDR2 is SQIVND (reference sequence). The trim removed 4 bases at V and 9 bases at J, leaving 12 bases unmatched. The CDR3 has 15 residues. The CDR3 nucleotides are TGTGCCAGTAGTACCGGACTAGGGTTTCAAATTGAGCAGTTCTTC. Translation: CASSTGLGFQIEQFF.

This chain connects TRBV3-1 (or the pseudogene TRBV3-2) to TRBJ2-2, with TRBD1 matching over 11 bases. Per the germline V gene, CDR1 is LGHDT and CDR2 is YNNKEL (reference sequence). Germline trimming cut 0 bases from V and 7 bases from J; bases unmatched to any gene: 4. CDR3 length equals 16 residues. The CDR3 loop reads CASSQEDRGLNGELFF. DNA of the CDR3: TGTGCCAGCAGCCAAGAGGACAGGGGGCTGAACGGGGAGCTGTTTTTT.

The gene calls are TRBV29-1 and TRBJ1-3; D is unresolved. The V gene's germline CDR1 is SQVTM and CDR2 ANQGSEA. The CDR3 has 15 amino acids. Trimming left V 0 bases short and J 4 bases short, with 13 bases between. This CDR3 reads CSVEDPNRGGNTIYF. The DNA for the CDR3 is TGCAGCGTTGAAGACCCCAATCGAGGAGGAAACACCATATATTTT. The full variable domain, rest sourced from reference TRBV29-1 and TRBJ1-3, is SAVISQKPSRDICQRGTSLTIQCQVDSQVTMMFWYRQQPGQSLTLIATANQGSEATYESGFVIDKFPISRPNLTFSTLTVSNMSPEDSSIYLCSVEDPNRGGNTIYFGEGSWLTVV.

The chain links TRBV7-2 to TRBJ2-3, with D possibly matching TRBD2 (6 bases). The V and J ends lost 0 bases and 0 bases respectively, with 10 bases between them. CDR3 length equals 16 residues. Germline loops: CDR1 SGHTA, CDR2 FQGNSA. The CDR3 loop reads CASSLALGGSTDTQYF. As DNA, the CDR3 is TGTGCCAGCAGCTTAGCGCTTGGGGGGAGCACAGATACGCAGTATTTT.

The chain recombines TRBV19 with TRBJ1-3; no firm D call. V was pared by 5 bases and J by 0 bases, with 8 bases between. There are 14 residues in the CDR3. The germline gives CDR1 LNHDA, CDR2 SQIVND (reference sequence). CDR3 DNA sequence: TGTGCCAGTAGTCAAACTTACTCTGGAAACACCATATATTTT. Translated, it gives CASSQTYSGNTIYF.

The chain links TRBV11-2 to TRBJ2-5; 8 bases are shared with TRBD1. Trimming removed 5 bases from V and 5 bases from J; junction bases left unmatched: 16. The CDR3 runs to 17 residues. Germline loops: CDR1 SGHAT, CDR2 FQNNGV. CDR3 sequence: CASSPRGVSRGQETQYF. In DNA, the CDR3 is TGTGCCAGCAGCCCGCGAGGGGTTAGCAGGGGGCAGGAGACCCAGTACTTC.

This rearrangement joins TRBV28 to TRBJ1-1, with TRBD1 as a possible D gene (5 bases). The V and J ends lost 1 base and 11 bases respectively, with 11 bases between them. Germline lookup yields CDR1 MDHEN and CDR2 SYDVKM. This CDR3 is built from 12 residues. The CDR3 protein is CASSLLAGHAFF. In nucleotides, the CDR3 is TGTGCCAGCAGTTTATTAGCTGGACACGCTTTCTTT. The full variable domain, with the rest looked up from reference TRBV28 and TRBJ1-1, is DVKVTQSSRYLVKRTGEKVFLECVQDMDHENMFWYRQDPGLGLRLIYFSYDVKMKEKGDIPEGYSVSREKKERFSLILESASTNQTSMYLCASSLLAGHAFFGQGTRLTVV.

This rearrangement joins TRBV6-1 to TRBJ2-3, with D tentatively TRBD2 (5 bases). Germline-derived CDR1 and CDR2 are MNHNS and SASEGT. Trimming cost V 2 bases and J 3 bases, with 12 bases left between them. The CDR3 has 15 residues. The CDR3 reads CASSEPSRGTDTQYF. The CDR3 coding sequence is TGTGCCAGCAGTGAACCTAGCCGTGGGACAGATACGCAGTATTTT.

V gene TRBV5-1 combines with J gene TRBJ1-1; D call uncertain. The germline gives CDR1 SGHRS, CDR2 YFSETQ. CDR3 size: 13 residues. V lost 1 base, J lost 1 base, and 5 bases lay in between. CDR3 loop: CASSLQENTEAFF. As DNA, the CDR3 is TGCGCCAGCAGCTTGCAGGAGAACACTGAAGCTTTCTTT. Full variable domain (outside the CDR3, taken from reference TRBV5-1 and TRBJ1-1): KAGVTQTPRYLIKTRGQQVTLSCSPISGHRSVSWYQQTPGQGLQFLFEYFSETQRNKGNFPGRFSGRQFSNSRSEMNVSTLELGDSALYLCASSLQENTEAFFGQGTRLTVV.

V gene TRBV19 combines with J gene TRBJ2-1; D might be TRBD2 (5 bases). V shed 6 bases and J shed 1 base, with 13 bases lying between them. Germline loops: CDR1 LNHDA, CDR2 SQIVND (reference sequence). The CDR3 extends over 15 amino acids. CDR3 loop: CASSNGWRSYNEQFF. DNA for the CDR3: TGTGCCAGTAGCAATGGGTGGAGGTCCTACAATGAGCAGTTCTTC.

The V call is TRBV6-5, the J call TRBJ1-2; TRBD1 agrees at 10 bases. Germline CDR1 MNHEY, CDR2 SVGAGI. The V and J ends lost 6 bases and 12 bases, in that order; junction bases with no gene match: 16. The CDR3 contains 15 residues. The CDR3 region has the DNA TGTGCCAGCAGCCGTCAGGGACAGGGGCCCCCGGACAACACCTTC. Translating gives CASSRQGQGPPDNTF.

The CDR3 nucleotides read TGCGCCAGCAGATCTCCTGGACAGACAAACACCATATATTTT. Translated: CASRSPGQTNTIYF. The chain joins TRBV4-1 to TRBJ1-3; D perhaps matches TRBD1 (6 bases). Trimming shortened V by 6 bases and J by 6 bases, and 15 bases separated the two germline ends. Per the germline V gene, CDR1 is MGHRA and CDR2 is YSYEKL. The CDR3 totals 14 residues.

V is TRBV2 and J is TRBJ2-7; D uncertain. Between the trimmed V and J ends, which lost 0 bases and 12 bases, there was a span of 15 bases. Per germline, CDR1 SNHLY and CDR2 FYNNEI. This CDR3 has 13 amino acids. Written as DNA, the CDR3 is TGTGCCAGCAGTGAAGCGCTCGTGAGAATCCCGTACTTC. It specifies CASSEALVRIPYF.

This chain connects TRBV5-4 to TRBJ1-1; D uncertain. V lost 0 bases to trimming and J lost 2 bases, with 11 bases between them. Germline-derived CDR1 and CDR2 are SGHNT and YYREEE (reference sequence). This CDR3 has 15 amino acids. This chain's CDR3 is CASSLVVSSNTEAFF. CDR3 sequence (DNA): TGTGCCAGCAGCTTGGTGGTATCTAGCAACACTGAAGCTTTCTTT. Using reference TRBV5-4 and TRBJ1-1 for the parts outside the CDR3, the full variable domain is ETGVTQSPTHLIKTRGQQVTLRCSSQSGHNTVSWYQQALGQGPQFIFQYYREEENGRGNFPPRFSGLQFPNYSSELNVNALELDDSALYLCASSLVVSSNTEAFFGQGTRLTVV.

This rearrangement joins TRBV27 to TRBJ2-1; maybe TRBD1 (5 bases). CDR3 length: 15 residues. In germline, CDR1 is MNHEY, CDR2 SMNVEV (reference sequence). V lost 4 bases and J lost 4, with 14 bases in between. This CDR3 is CASSSLKGLYNEQFF. The CDR3 DNA is TGTGCCAGCAGTTCACTTAAGGGGTTATACAATGAGCAGTTCTTC.

The V gene is TRBV7-2, the J gene TRBJ2-5; TRBD1 aligns across 12 bases. CDR1 is SGHTA, CDR2 FQGNSA, per germline. CDR3 length: 15 amino acids. After removal of 5 bases from V and 5 bases from J, the junction contained 6 bases not matched to a gene. The CDR3 DNA sequence: TGTGCCAGCAGCCGGGACAGGGGGCGGTGGGAGACCCAGTACTTC. Translation: CASSRDRGRWETQYF.

The chain links TRBV28 to TRBJ2-3, with TRBD2 matching 9 bases. The ends lost 5 bases at V and 1 base at J; junction bases unmatched: 4. Germline CDR1 MDHEN, CDR2 SYDVKM. The CDR3 loop spans 15 amino acids. The CDR3 is CASSNSGSGTDTQYF. The CDR3 coding sequence is TGTGCCAGCAGTAATAGCGGGAGTGGCACAGATACGCAGTATTTT.

The CDR3 bases are TGTGCCAGCAGTTTCGCGGGAGGGGAGACCCAGTACTTC. Protein product: CASSFAGGETQYF. The rearrangement links TRBV27 to TRBJ2-5, with 9 bases fitting TRBD2. Looked up from germline, CDR1 is MNHEY and CDR2 is SMNVEV (reference sequence). The junction had 1 base not matched to a gene; V was cut back by 3 bases and J by 5 bases. There are 13 residues in the CDR3.

V is TRBV6-5 and J is TRBJ1-1, with TRBD1 matching 7 bases. J lost 1 base, V lost 5 bases, and 7 bases had no gene match. Per germline, CDR1 MNHEY and CDR2 SVGAGI. This CDR3 spans 15 amino acids. This CDR3 reads CASSTAGTENTEAFF. CDR3 nucleotides: TGTGCCAGCAGTACCGCCGGGACAGAGAACACTGAAGCTTTCTTT.

The chain has TRBV7-6 and TRBJ1-1, with 10 nucleotides matching TRBD1. CDR1 is SGHVS, CDR2 FNYEAQ, per germline. V shed 6 bases, J shed 3 bases, and the junction held 4 bases outside the gene matches. CDR3 size: 14 residues. The CDR3 DNA sequence: TGTGCCAGCAGACTGGGACAGGGGTACACTGAAGCTTTCTTT. Translated, it gives CASRLGQGYTEAFF.

The rearrangement uses TRBV7-9 and TRBJ2-1; D is ambiguous. V was cut by 4 bases and J by 4 bases, with 17 bases left in between. CDR3 length: 16 residues. Germline V CDR1 and CDR2: SEHNR, FQNEAQ (reference sequence). Written as DNA, the CDR3 is TGTGCCAGCAGCTCACCCCGAGGAGCGTTGTACAATGAGCAGTTCTTC. The encoded protein is CASSSPRGALYNEQFF.

The J gene is TRBJ1-1, the V gene TRBV5-1; tentatively, D is TRBD1 (5 bases). Germline loops: CDR1 SGHRS, CDR2 YFSETQ. Trimming took 3 bases from V and 1 from J, leaving 7 bases between them. CDR3 size: 13 residues. The CDR3 coding sequence is TGCGCCAGCAGCTCAGGACAGAACACTGAAGCTTTCTTT. Amino acid sequence: CASSSGQNTEAFF. The full variable domain, rest sourced from reference TRBV5-1 and TRBJ1-1, is KAGVTQTPRYLIKTRGQQVTLSCSPISGHRSVSWYQQTPGQGLQFLFEYFSETQRNKGNFPGRFSGRQFSNSRSEMNVSTLELGDSALYLCASSSGQNTEAFFGQGTRLTVV.

The J gene is TRBJ1-5, the V gene TRBV4-1, with D uncertain. V dropped 6 bases and J dropped 7 bases, with 16 bases sitting between them. This CDR3 is 14 amino acids long. The germline V gene encodes CDR1 MGHRA and CDR2 YSYEKL. CDR3 DNA: TGCGCCAGCAGTCCCTTTATAAATCTGCAGCCCCAGCATTTT. This codes for CASSPFINLQPQHF.

The chain employs TRBV5-1 and TRBJ1-3; the D is unclear. The CDR3 sequence is 16 residues long. Germline CDR1 and CDR2: SGHRS and YFSETQ. V lost 0 bases and J lost 0, with 10 bases in between. The CDR3 coding sequence is TGCGCCAGCAGCTTGGTGGCAGGCGTCTCTGGAAACACCATATATTTT. Translating gives CASSLVAGVSGNTIYF.

The rearrangement links TRBV3-1 (or the pseudogene TRBV3-2) to TRBJ1-2; 9 bases agree with TRBD1. From germline, CDR1 is LGHDT and CDR2 YNNKEL (reference sequence). The CDR3 extends over 15 amino acids. Trimming at V came to 4 bases and at J to 8 bases, leaving 11 bases not matched to a gene. Here the CDR3 DNA reads TGTGCCAGCAGCCTGGGGACAGGGAGCCTGGGGGGCTACACCTTC. Translated, it gives CASSLGTGSLGGYTF.